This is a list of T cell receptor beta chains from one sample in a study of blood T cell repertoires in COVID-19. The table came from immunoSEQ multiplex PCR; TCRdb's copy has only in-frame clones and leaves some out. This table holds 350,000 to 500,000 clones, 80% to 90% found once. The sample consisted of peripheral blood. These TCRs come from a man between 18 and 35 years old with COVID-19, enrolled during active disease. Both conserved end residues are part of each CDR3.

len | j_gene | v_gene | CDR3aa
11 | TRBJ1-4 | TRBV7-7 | CASSLNEKLFF
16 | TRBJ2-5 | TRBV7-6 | CASSATSPLLQETQYF
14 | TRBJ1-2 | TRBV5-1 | CASSSGQGAYGYTF
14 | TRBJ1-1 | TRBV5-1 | CASSTTGLNTEAFF
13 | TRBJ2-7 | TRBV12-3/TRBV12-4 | CASSRTGSYEQYF
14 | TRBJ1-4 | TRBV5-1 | CASRVGDTNEKLFF
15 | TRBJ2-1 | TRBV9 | CASSAGLADYNEQFF
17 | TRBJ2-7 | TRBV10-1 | CATNGTSGSSTSYEQYF
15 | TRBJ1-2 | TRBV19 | CASSMSTGSASGYTF
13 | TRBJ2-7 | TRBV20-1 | CSASPGYIYEQYF
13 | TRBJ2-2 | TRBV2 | CASSGQNTGELFF
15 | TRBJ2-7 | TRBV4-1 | CASSAGARGSYEQYF
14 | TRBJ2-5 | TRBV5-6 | CASNGKGRMETQYF
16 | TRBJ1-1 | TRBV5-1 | CASSSMPGQGNTEAFF
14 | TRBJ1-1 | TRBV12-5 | CASGPGTANTEAFF
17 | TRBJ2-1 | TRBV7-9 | CASSRKSRLGPYNEQFF
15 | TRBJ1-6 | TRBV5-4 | CASSTGQGAGEALHF
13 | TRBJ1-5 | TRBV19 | CASGQGPYQPQHF
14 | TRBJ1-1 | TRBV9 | CASSVSLRDTEAFF
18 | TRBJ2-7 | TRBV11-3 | CASSLDLGRTRNVHEQYF
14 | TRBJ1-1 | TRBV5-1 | CASSQRVGNTEAFF
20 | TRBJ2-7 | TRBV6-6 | CASSPYPVGQGNWESYEQYF
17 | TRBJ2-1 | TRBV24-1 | CATSAHPSSGRYNEQFF
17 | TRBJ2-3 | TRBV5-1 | CASSSTSGLSGTDTQYF
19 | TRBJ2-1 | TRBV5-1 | CASSLAGVAGALGYNEQFF
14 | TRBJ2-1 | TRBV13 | CASSLRHRGNEQFF
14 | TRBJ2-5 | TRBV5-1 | CASSFRQGRETQYF